Given below is one T cell receptor beta chain in context. Its antigen target is currently unknown. No much larger clonotype is one base removed from it; base qualities were not supplied. These data belong to a study of CD8+ T cells in alopecia areata (dated by TCRdb to the late 2010s). In the study overall: Treated patients were enrolled in an open-label pilot trial of oral tofacitinib at 5 to 10 mg twice daily for moderate-to-severe alopecia areata. Tofacitinib was given for 6 to 18 months, followed by 6 months of follow-up off drug to assess delayed response and recurrence. The SALT score, which quantifies the percentage of affected scalp surface area, was used to measure disease severity in treated patients. To study T cell clonal expansion in alopecia areata, the researchers applied high-throughput TCRbeta sequencing to both the C3H/HeJ mouse model and human patients. Human TCRbeta sequencing covered scalp tissue and sorted CD4+ and CD8+ peripheral blood T cells from patchy and totalis/universalis alopecia areata patients and healthy controls. Biopsies were taken from tofacitinib-treated patients at baseline and at 4 and 24 weeks of treatment, and a later scalp biopsy was taken in several of the tofacitinib-treated patients. Scalp clonality was compared among normal scalp (n=4), patchy alopecia areata scalp (n=8), and alopecia totalis/universalis scalp (n=8). The RNA source kit depended on sample type: the PAXgene miRNA kit for fixed scalp, the miRNeasy kit for PBMCs, and the RNeasy kit for mouse skin. TCRbeta CDR3 regions were amplified by immunoSEQ multiplex PCR with 35 Vbeta forward and 13 Jbeta reverse primers. What the research found in general, with its limitations: With tofacitinib, both scalp clonality and the number of expanded CD8+ clones among the top 100 scalp clones went down significantly. During tofacitinib treatment, many expanded lesional clones stuck around in both scalp and blood, and this persistence may partly explain why relapse happens after treatment is stopped. Higher clonality and more expanded CD8+ clones were observed in lesional scalp than in normal scalp, particularly in alopecia totalis/universalis, a finding suggestive of antigenic drive. Scalp TCR repertoire analysis is complicated because resident alphabeta T cells in normal human skin are also sequenced, whereas mouse skin is dominated by gammadelta T cells. Shared TCR sequences between patients were less evident than in mice, which may be partly attributable to HLA diversity in the patient population. Because the treated cohort was small and had only one nonresponder, larger studies are needed to examine links between baseline CD8+ expansion and response.

The time point label of this sample denotes: about 4 weeks on oral tofacitinib. What the treatment or condition label conveys for this sample: oral pan-JAK inhibitor, 5-10 mg twice daily. Lesional scalp punch biopsies and peripheral blood were obtained from alopecia areata patients. PBMCs were isolated by density centrifugation and stained for CD3, CD4 and CD8, after which CD4+ and CD8+ T cells were sorted on a FACSAria. The CDR3 starts with the cysteine, ends with the phenylalanine, and has 14 residues. Of the read, only the CDR3 DNA is kept; its 42 bases are in frame from base 1. V and J are truncated by 6 bases and 2 bases respectively, leaving an intervening sequence of 14 bases. The germline V gene specifies MDHEN as CDR1 and SYDVKM as CDR2. The method was the immunoSEQ multiplex PCR assay. For TCR sequencing, RNA was extracted from every sample and reverse transcribed into cDNA to serve as template. SuperScript III was used for first-strand cDNA synthesis, primed with a 2:1 mix of oligo-dT and random hexamers. A synthetic immune receptor repertoire was used to measure amplification bias, and any remaining bias was corrected computationally. The source study handled its data this way. Raw reads were preprocessed to remove errors, and CDR3 was defined according to IMGT conventions as the region from the conserved cysteine to phenylalanine. Clonality was computed as 1 minus the Shannon entropy, with the entropy normalized by log2 of the number of productive unique TCRs. Whether each scalp clone was CD4 or CD8 was inferred by checking scalp TCRbeta sequences against the CD4 and CD8 repertoires from sorted blood. The table comes from immuneACCESS by way of TCRdb, which keeps in-frame sequences with V and J called. Part of the clones is missing from these tables; in studies checked, under half for an unresolved V gene and the rest for unknown reasons. For V, J and clone size, that table is used; D and trimming come from the DNA. The sample contains around 150,000 clones, approximately 80% of them found a single time. The ten largest clones capture about 25% of the sample.

This sequence originates from a human donor with alopecia areata. The chain uses TRBV28 and TRBJ2-7; the D gene identity is not certain. The sequencing used CD8+ T cells sorted from blood, collected at week 4, from a patient treated with tofacitinib. In nucleotide form, the sequence is TGTGCCAGCAGCATGGAAGGATGGGCCTACGAGCAGTACTTC. Its protein is CASSMEGWAYEQYF.